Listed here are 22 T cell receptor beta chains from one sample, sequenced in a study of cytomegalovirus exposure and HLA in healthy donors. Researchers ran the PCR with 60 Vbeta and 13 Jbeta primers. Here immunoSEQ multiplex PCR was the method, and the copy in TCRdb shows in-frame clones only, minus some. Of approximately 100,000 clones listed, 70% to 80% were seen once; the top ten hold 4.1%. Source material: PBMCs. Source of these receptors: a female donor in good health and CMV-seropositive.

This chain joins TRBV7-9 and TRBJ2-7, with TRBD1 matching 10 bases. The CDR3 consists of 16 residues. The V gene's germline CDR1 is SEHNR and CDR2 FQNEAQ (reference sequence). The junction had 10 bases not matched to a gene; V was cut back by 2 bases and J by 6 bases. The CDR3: CASSLLAGTGASEQYF. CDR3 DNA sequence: TGTGCCAGCAGCTTATTAGCCGGGACAGGGGCTAGCGAGCAGTACTTC.

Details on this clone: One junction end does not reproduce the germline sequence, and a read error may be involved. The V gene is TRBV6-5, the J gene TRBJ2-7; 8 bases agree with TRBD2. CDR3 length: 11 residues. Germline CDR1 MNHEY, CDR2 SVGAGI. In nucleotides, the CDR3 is TGTGCCAGTCGGGGGGGAAGGGAGCAATACTTC. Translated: CASRGGREQYF.

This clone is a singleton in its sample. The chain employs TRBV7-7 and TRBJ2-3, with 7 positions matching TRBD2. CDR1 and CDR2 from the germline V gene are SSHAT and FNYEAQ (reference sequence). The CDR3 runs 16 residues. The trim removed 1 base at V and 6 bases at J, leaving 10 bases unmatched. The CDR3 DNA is TGTGCCAGCAGCTTAGAGGCGGGAGTGGGGCCTGATACGCAGTATTTT. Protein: CASSLEAGVGPDTQYF.

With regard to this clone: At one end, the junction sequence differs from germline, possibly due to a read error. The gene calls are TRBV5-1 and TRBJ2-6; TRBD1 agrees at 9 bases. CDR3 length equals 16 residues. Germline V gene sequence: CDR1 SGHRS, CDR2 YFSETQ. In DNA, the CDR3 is TGCGCCAGCAGCTCCAACAGGGGGCCTGGGGCCAACGGCCTGACTTTC. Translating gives CASSSNRGPGANGLTF.

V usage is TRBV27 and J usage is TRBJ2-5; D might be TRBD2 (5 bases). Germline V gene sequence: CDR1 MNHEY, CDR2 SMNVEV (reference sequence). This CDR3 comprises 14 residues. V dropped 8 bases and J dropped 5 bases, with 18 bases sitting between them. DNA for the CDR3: TGTGCCAGCCGACTCGGCTCGCCGGGGGAGACCCAGTACTTC. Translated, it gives CASRLGSPGETQYF.

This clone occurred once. CDR3 loop: CASSSAGSWRRAAFF. CDR3 nucleotide sequence: TGTGCCAGCAGTTCTGCTGGATCTTGGCGGCGAGCCGCTTTCTTT. This chain connects TRBV11-2 to TRBJ1-1; no firm D call. Trimming took 6 bases from V and 11 from J, leaving 25 bases between them. CDR1 is SGHAT and CDR2 is FQNNGV in the germline V gene. The CDR3 consists of 15 residues.

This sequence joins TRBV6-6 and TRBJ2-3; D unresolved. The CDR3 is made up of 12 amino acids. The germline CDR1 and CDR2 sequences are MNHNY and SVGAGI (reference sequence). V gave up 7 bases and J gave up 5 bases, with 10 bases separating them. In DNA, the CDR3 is TGTGCCAGCACCCCTAACAGAGATACGCAGTATTTT. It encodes CASTPNRDTQYF.

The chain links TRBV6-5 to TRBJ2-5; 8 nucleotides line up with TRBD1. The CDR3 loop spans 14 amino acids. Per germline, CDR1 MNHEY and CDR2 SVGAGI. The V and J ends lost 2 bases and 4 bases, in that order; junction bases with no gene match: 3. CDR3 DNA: TGTGCCAGCAGTTACGGGACAGGAGTAGAGACCCAGTACTTC. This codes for CASSYGTGVETQYF.

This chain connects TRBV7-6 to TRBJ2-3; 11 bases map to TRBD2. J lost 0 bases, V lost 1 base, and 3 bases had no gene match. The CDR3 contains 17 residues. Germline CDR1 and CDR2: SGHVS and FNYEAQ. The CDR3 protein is CASSLGGLAVSTDTQYF. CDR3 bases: TGTGCCAGCAGCTTAGGGGGACTAGCGGTTAGCACAGATACGCAGTATTTT.

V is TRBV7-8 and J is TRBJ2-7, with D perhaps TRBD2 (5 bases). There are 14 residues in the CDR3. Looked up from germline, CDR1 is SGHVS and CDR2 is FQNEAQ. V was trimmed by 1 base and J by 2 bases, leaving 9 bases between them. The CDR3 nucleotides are TGTGCCAGCAGCTTAGGGCGACTAACCTACGAGCAGTACTTC. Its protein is CASSLGRLTYEQYF.

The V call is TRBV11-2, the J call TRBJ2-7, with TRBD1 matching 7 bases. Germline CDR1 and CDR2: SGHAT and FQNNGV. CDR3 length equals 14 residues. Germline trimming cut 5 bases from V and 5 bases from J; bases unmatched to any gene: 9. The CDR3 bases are TGTGCCAGCAGCCCCAAGGGGGCGATCCACGAGCAGTACTTC. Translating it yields CASSPKGAIHEQYF.

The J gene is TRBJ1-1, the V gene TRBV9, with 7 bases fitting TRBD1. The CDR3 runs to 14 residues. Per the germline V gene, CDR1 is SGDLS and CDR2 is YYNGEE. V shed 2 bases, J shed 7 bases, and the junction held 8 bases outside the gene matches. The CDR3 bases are TGTGCCAGCAGCGTTTCAACAGGGGCCGGTGAAGCTTTCTTT. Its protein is CASSVSTGAGEAFF.

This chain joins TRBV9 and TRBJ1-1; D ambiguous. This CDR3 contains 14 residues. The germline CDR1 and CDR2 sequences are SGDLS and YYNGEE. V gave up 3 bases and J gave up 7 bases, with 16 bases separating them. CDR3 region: CASSAGLPAVEAFF. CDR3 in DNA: TGTGCCAGCAGCGCGGGTCTCCCTGCCGTTGAAGCTTTCTTT.

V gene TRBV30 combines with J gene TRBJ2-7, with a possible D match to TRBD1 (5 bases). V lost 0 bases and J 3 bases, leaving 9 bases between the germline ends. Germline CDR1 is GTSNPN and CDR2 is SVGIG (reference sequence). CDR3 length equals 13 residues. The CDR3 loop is CAWSVGQDYEQYF. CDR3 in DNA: TGTGCCTGGAGTGTAGGACAAGACTACGAGCAGTACTTC.

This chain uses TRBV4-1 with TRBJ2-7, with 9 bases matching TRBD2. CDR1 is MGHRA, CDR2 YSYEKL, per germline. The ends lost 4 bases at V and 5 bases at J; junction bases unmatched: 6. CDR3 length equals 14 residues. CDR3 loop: CASSLGTSINEQYF. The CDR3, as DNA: TGCGCCAGCAGCCTCGGGACTAGCATCAACGAGCAGTACTTC.

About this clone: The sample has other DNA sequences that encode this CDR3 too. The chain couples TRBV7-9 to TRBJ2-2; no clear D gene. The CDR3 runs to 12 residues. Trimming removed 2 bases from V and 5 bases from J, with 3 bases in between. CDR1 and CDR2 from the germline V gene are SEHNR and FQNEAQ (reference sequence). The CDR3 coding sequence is TGTGCCAGCAGCTTATCTACCGGGGAGCTGTTTTTT. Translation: CASSLSTGELFF.

The CDR3: CASSHLDRDGNTIYF. CDR3 sequence (DNA): TGCGCCAGCAGCCACCTAGACAGGGATGGAAACACCATATATTTT. The rearrangement uses TRBV4-1 and TRBJ1-3; TRBD1 agrees at 7 bases. The CDR3 has 15 amino acids. V was clipped by 3 bases and J by 3 bases; unmatched bases: 5. Germline V gene lookup returns CDR1 MGHRA and CDR2 YSYEKL.

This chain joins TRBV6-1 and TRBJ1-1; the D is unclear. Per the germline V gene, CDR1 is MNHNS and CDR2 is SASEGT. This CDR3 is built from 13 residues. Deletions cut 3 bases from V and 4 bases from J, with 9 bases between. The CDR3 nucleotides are TGTGCCAGCAGTGAGTGGAGGTTCACTGAAGCTTTCTTT. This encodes CASSEWRFTEAFF.

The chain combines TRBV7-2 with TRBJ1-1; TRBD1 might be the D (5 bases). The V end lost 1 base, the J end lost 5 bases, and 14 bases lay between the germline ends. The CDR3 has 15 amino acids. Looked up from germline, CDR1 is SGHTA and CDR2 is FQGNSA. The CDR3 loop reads CASSLVSAGFTEAFF. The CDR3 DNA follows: TGTGCCAGCAGCTTAGTCTCGGCAGGGTTTACTGAAGCTTTCTTT.

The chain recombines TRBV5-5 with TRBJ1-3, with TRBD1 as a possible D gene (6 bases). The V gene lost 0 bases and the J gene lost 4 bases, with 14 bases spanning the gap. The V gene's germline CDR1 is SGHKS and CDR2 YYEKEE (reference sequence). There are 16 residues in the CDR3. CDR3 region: CASSLAAGADGNTIYF. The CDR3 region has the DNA TGTGCCAGCAGCTTGGCTGCGGGGGCGGACGGAAACACCATATATTTT.

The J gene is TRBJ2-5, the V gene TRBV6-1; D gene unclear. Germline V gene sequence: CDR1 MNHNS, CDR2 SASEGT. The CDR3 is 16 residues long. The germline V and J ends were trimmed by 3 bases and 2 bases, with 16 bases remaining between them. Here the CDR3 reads CASSDGRSAGQETQYF. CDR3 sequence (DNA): TGTGCCAGCAGTGATGGCCGGTCGGCAGGTCAAGAGACCCAGTACTTC.

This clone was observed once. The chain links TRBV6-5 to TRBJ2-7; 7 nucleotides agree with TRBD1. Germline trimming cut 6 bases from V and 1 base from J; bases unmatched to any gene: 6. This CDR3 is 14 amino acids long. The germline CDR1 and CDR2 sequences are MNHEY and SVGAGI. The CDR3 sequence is CASSPDRASYEQYF. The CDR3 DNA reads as TGTGCCAGCAGCCCCGACAGGGCGTCCTACGAGCAGTACTTC.